This note documents a single T cell receptor (beta chain) sequence. Relative to the germline gene, one junction end is altered; a read error may explain this. The data belong to a study of tumor-infiltrating lymphocytes in primary liver carcinoma. From approximately 490 ng total RNA, TCR beta cDNA was generated with a primer in the constant region. Each TCR beta library was derived from three nested multiplex PCR rounds that employed slightly modified ARM-PCR. Forward primers for TRBV1-TRBV30 and a C-beta reverse primer served the first two PCR rounds, at 10 cycles each. TCRdb reprocessed the multiplex PCR reads with MiXCR, giving one entry per CDR3 protein. The top ten hold roughly 29% of the sample, which has approximately 30,000 distinct CDR3 sequences, 71% seen once. It was from about 19-30 mg of unsorted bulk tissue that RNA and DNA were co-extracted. Patients underwent resection of primary liver carcinoma. These patients lived with chronic HBV infection and had never been treated. Viable tumor cells exceeded 75% in all tumor samples.

This CDR3 has 14 amino acids. Germline CDR1 reads SGHAT; CDR2 reads FQNNGV. Material for sequencing was liver tumor tissue from sampling region 3. Subset: tumor region T3, left-lateral pole. The rearrangement links TRBV11-2 to TRBJ1-1; D unresolved. The clonotype originates from a woman in her thirties with primary liver carcinoma and hepatitis B virus infection. The CDR3 DNA sequence: TGTGCCAGCAGCATATCCGGGTTGAACACTGAAGCTTTTTTT. Amino acids: CASSISGLNTEAFF.